One sample yielded the 29 T cell receptor beta chains listed below, sequenced in a study of blood T cells in healthy people across ages. Primers used in a second PCR of about 7 to 11 cycles were a sample-barcoded 5' primer and a J-beta primer mix. MiXCR was run by TCRdb on the 5' RACE reads, yielding one entry per CDR3 protein. The table includes 1.5 million to 2 million distinct CDR3 sequences, roughly 27% detected once. The sample comprised blood. These receptors all come from a woman in her 30s in good health.

This clonotype was recorded a few times. CDR3 residues: CASSNRRTLVHYEQYF. The DNA for the CDR3 is TGTGCCAGCAGTAACCGACGGACCCTCGTCCACTACGAGCAGTACTTC. The chain joins TRBV28 to TRBJ2-7; D remains unclear. CDR3 length: 16 residues. Per germline, CDR1 MDHEN and CDR2 SYDVKM. V lost 5 bases and J 3 bases, leaving 20 bases between the germline ends.

This clonotype was seen a handful of times. The CDR3 sequence is CASTVTGELFF. The CDR3 region has the DNA TGTGCCAGCACAGTCACCGGGGAGCTGTTTTTT. This sequence joins TRBV2 and TRBJ2-2, with no clear D. This CDR3 region has 11 residues. V lost 7 bases and J 4 bases, leaving 4 bases between the germline ends. The V gene's germline CDR1 is SNHLY and CDR2 FYNNEI.

In this sample, this clonotype turned up many times. This CDR3 is CSARDKGSPGEQFF. The CDR3 nucleotides are TGCAGTGCTAGAGATAAGGGGTCGCCAGGTGAGCAGTTCTTC. The J gene is TRBJ2-1, the V gene TRBV20-1; possible D gene TRBD1, 5 bases. In germline, CDR1 is DFQATT, CDR2 SNEGSKA (reference sequence). The V and J ends lost 0 bases and 9 bases respectively, with 15 bases between them. This CDR3 region has 14 residues.

This clonotype came up a few times. The J gene is TRBJ2-7, the V gene TRBV29-1; the match to TRBD1 covers 11 bases. The assigned J gene may be wrong: the sequence end matches TRBJ2-5 better. From germline, CDR1 is SQVTM and CDR2 ANQGSEA. The CDR3 spans 12 residues. The CDR3 is CSGTGTGGTQYF. The CDR3 coding sequence is TGCAGCGGGACCGGGACAGGGGGGACCCAGTACTTC.

Notes on this clonotype: This may stem from a read error, because a much larger clone lies one nucleotide away. The chain combines TRBV7-2 with TRBJ2-5; unclear D gene. CDR1 and CDR2 from the germline V gene are SGHTA and FQGNSA. CDR3 size: 14 residues. Between the trimmed V and J ends, which lost 5 bases and 5 bases, there was a span of 15 bases. The CDR3 nucleotides are TGTGCCAGCAGCACTGCCCCTAGGCTCGAGACCCAGTACTTC. It yields the protein CASSTAPRLETQYF.

The rearrangement links TRBV29-1 to TRBJ1-3; 7 bases line up with TRBD1. V shed 6 bases, J shed 9 bases, and the junction held 14 bases outside the gene matches. CDR3 size: 14 residues. Germline lookup yields CDR1 SQVTM and CDR2 ANQGSEA. DNA of the CDR3: TGCAGCGTGCGACAGGGCTCACCCGACGGCACCATATATTTT. Translating gives CSVRQGSPDGTIYF. Drawing the rest from reference TRBV29-1 and TRBJ1-3, the complete variable domain is SAVISQKPSRDICQRGTSLTIQCQVDSQVTMMFWYRQQPGQSLTLIATANQGSEATYESGFVIDKFPISRPNLTFSTLTVSNMSPEDSSIYLCSVRQGSPDGTIYFGEGSWLTVV.

This clonotype was recorded a few times. The V call is TRBV3-1, the J call TRBJ2-1; 10 bases fit TRBD2. CDR1 is LGHDT, CDR2 YNNKEL, per germline (reference sequence). The CDR3 has 17 amino acids. Trimming removed 0 bases from V and 8 bases from J; junction bases left unmatched: 10. The CDR3 bases are TGTGCCAGCAGCCAAGATCCCTTCCAGCGGGAGGGCTATGAGCAGTTCTTC. Encoded protein: CASSQDPFQREGYEQFF.

This chain connects TRBV20-1 to TRBJ1-2; no reliable D call. With 0 bases removed from V and 2 bases from J, the gap between germline ends came to 10 bases. Germline CDR1 is DFQATT and CDR2 is SNEGSKA (reference sequence). This CDR3 comprises 14 residues. CDR3 nucleotide sequence: TGCAGTGCTAGAGACATTACGGTCAACTATGGCTACACCTTC. Amino acid sequence: CSARDITVNYGYTF.

This clonotype was seen more than once but under ten times. The chain combines TRBV12-3 or TRBV12-4 with TRBJ2-1, with 10 positions matching TRBD2. The V segment lost 3 bases and the J segment 10 bases; nucleotides outside the gene matches: 6. This CDR3 region has 14 residues. CDR3 region: CASSFASGSPEQFF. CDR3 DNA: TGTGCCAGCAGTTTCGCTAGCGGGAGTCCAGAGCAGTTCTTC.

This chain joins TRBV25-1 and TRBJ2-3; 7 bases fit TRBD2. Germline V gene data show CDR1 as MGHDK and CDR2 as SYGVNS. The ends lost 5 bases at V and 3 bases at J; junction bases unmatched: 8. The CDR3 is 15 amino acids. CDR3 amino acids: CASSTNGEGTDTQYF. The CDR3 DNA sequence: TGTGCCAGCAGTACGAACGGGGAGGGTACAGATACGCAGTATTTT.

Turning to this clonotype: This may arise from a read error, as a much more abundant clone is one base away. The chain employs TRBV6-5 and TRBJ2-1; 10 positions match TRBD2. The CDR3 runs to 16 residues. Germline V lookup: CDR1 MNHEY, CDR2 SVGAGI. V gave up 6 bases and J gave up 10 bases; unmatched junction bases: 15. The CDR3 region is CASSSTRTSGSYEQFF. In DNA form, the CDR3 reads TGTGCCAGCAGCTCTACCAGGACTAGCGGCTCCTACGAGCAGTTCTTC.

The chain employs TRBV7-2 and TRBJ1-1; no firm D call. Germline V gene sequence: CDR1 SGHTA, CDR2 FQGNSA. V was clipped by 7 bases and J by 3 bases, with 12 bases between them. There are 13 residues in the CDR3. CDR3 sequence reads: CASTGTRYTEAFF. DNA of the CDR3: TGTGCCAGCACCGGAACCAGGTACACTGAAGCTTTCTTT.

The chain employs TRBV5-1 and TRBJ2-5; D may be TRBD2 (6 bases). Germline CDR1 and CDR2: SGHRS and YFSETQ. The CDR3 runs to 14 residues. V was shortened by 8 bases and J by 1 base, with 15 bases between the two germline ends. The CDR3 protein is CARTHLSGQETQYF. CDR3 nucleotides: TGCGCCAGGACCCACCTTAGCGGCCAAGAGACCCAGTACTTC.

This clonotype was recorded at least ten times. CDR3 amino acids: CASSDTARVRGYTF. The CDR3 coding sequence is TGTGCCAGCAGCGACACCGCCAGGGTCCGTGGCTACACCTTC. V usage is TRBV7-2 and J usage is TRBJ1-2; D is possibly TRBD1 (5 bases). Germline values: CDR1 SGHTA, CDR2 FQGNSA. There are 14 residues in the CDR3. V dropped 5 bases and J dropped 7 bases, with 17 bases sitting between them. The full variable domain, rest sourced from reference TRBV7-2 and TRBJ1-2, is GAGVSQSPSNKVTEKGKDVELRCDPISGHTALYWYRQSLGQGLEFLIYFQGNSAPDKSGLPSDRFSAERTGGSVSTLTIQRTQQEDSAVYLCASSDTARVRGYTFGSGTRLTVV.

The sample holds a few counts of this clonotype. This chain links TRBV5-1 with TRBJ1-2; no definite D call. The CDR3 consists of 12 residues. Per the germline V gene, CDR1 is SGHRS and CDR2 is YFSETQ. The V end was cut by 8 bases, the J end by 0 bases, with 8 bases between. The chain's CDR3 is CASATSNYGYTF. DNA for the CDR3: TGCGCCAGTGCGACCTCTAACTATGGCTACACCTTC.

For this clonotype: One base away lies a much larger clone, so this may be a sequencing read error. The gene calls are TRBV7-2 and TRBJ1-4; D not resolved. The length of the CDR3 is 13 residues. Germline CDR1 is SGHTA and CDR2 is FQGNSA. The CDR3 is CAGSLGRLEKLFF. The DNA for the CDR3 is TGTGCCGGCAGCCTAGGACGGCTTGAAAAACTGTTTTTT.

This clonotype was picked up a small number of times. This chain connects TRBV28 to TRBJ1-5; D ambiguous. Germline loops: CDR1 MDHEN, CDR2 SYDVKM. Trimming shortened V by 4 bases and J by 2 bases, and 15 bases separated the two germline ends. The CDR3 extends over 16 amino acids. CDR3: CASSSFGEAGNQPQHF. The CDR3 DNA reads TGTGCCAGCAGTTCCTTTGGGGAAGCAGGCAATCAGCCCCAGCATTTT.

The V gene is TRBV5-6, the J gene TRBJ2-3, with TRBD2 identical over 8 bases. CDR3 length: 16 residues. Germline trimming cut 4 bases from V and 4 bases from J; bases unmatched to any gene: 11. In germline, CDR1 is SGHDT, CDR2 YYEEEE. The CDR3 reads CASSDLSGGSADTQYF. CDR3 sequence (DNA): TGTGCCAGCAGCGACCTGAGCGGGGGCAGCGCAGATACGCAGTATTTT.

V is TRBV28 and J is TRBJ2-3, with 14 bases that match TRBD2. CDR3 length equals 17 residues. The V gene end was trimmed by 5 bases and the J gene end by 4 bases; junction bases not matched to a gene: 8. The germline CDR1 and CDR2 sequences are MDHEN and SYDVKM. The DNA of the CDR3 is TGTGCCAGCAGTCTCCCAGGGACTAGCGGGGGAGCAGATACGCAGTATTTT. This codes for CASSLPGTSGGADTQYF.

As regards this clonotype: One end of the junction fails to match germline, which may point to a read error. This chain links TRBV2 with TRBJ2-1, with TRBD2 matching over 9 bases. CDR1 is SNHLY, CDR2 FYNNEI, per germline. The CDR3 is made up of 20 amino acids. CDR3 residues: CASSEKSRAGGIRSYNEQFF. In DNA, the CDR3 is TGTGCCAGCAGTGAAAAGTCACGAGCGGGAGGAATAAGGTCCTACAACGAGCAGTTCTTC.

This clonotype was observed a handful of times. J is TRBJ1-5 and V is TRBV20-1; a possible D gene is TRBD1 (5 bases). The CDR3 contains 15 residues. Germline V gene sequence: CDR1 DFQATT, CDR2 SNEGSKA (reference sequence). Trimming took 4 bases from V and 3 from J, leaving 16 bases between them. CDR3: CSATSLGAYNQPQHF. As DNA, the CDR3 is TGCAGTGCTACCTCCCTCGGGGCTTACAATCAGCCCCAGCATTTT.

This clonotype was picked up many times. An end of the junction differs from the germline gene, which may be a read error. The gene calls are TRBV12-3 or TRBV12-4 and TRBJ2-3; D ambiguous. This CDR3 has 12 amino acids. The CDR3 is CASSPGTDTQYF. Written as DNA, the CDR3 is TGCGCCAGCAGCCCTGGCACAGATACGCAGTATTTT.

This clonotype showed up just a few times. The rearrangement uses TRBV12-3 or TRBV12-4 and TRBJ1-2; a possible D gene is TRBD1 (6 bases). Deletions cut 0 bases from V and 8 bases from J, with 10 bases between. The CDR3 contains 13 residues. CDR3 sequence (DNA): TGTGCCAGCAGTTTAGCCAGGGGTGTAGGCTACACCTTC. Residues: CASSLARGVGYTF.

This clonotype has at least ten counts. V usage is TRBV7-2 and J usage is TRBJ2-5; 12 bases are a match to TRBD2. The CDR3 runs to 16 residues. The J segment lost 2 bases and the V segment lost 5 bases, leaving 6 bases of the junction unmatched. CDR1 and CDR2 from the germline V gene are SGHTA and FQGNSA. The CDR3 DNA sequence: TGTGCCAGCAGCACATCCCTAGCGGGAGGGCAAGAGACCCAGTACTTC. It is translated as CASSTSLAGGQETQYF.

This clonotype has a handful of counts. The chain has TRBV5-1 and TRBJ2-7; 7 bases agree with TRBD2. The CDR3 contains 13 residues. The germline V gene has CDR1 SGHRS and CDR2 YFSETQ. With 6 bases clipped from V and 1 base from J, the junction kept 4 bases outside the gene matches. The CDR3 is CASNAGDSYEQYF. The CDR3 bases are TGCGCCAGCAATGCGGGGGATTCCTACGAGCAGTACTTC.

The CDR3 nucleotides are TGTGCCAGCAGTTACTCAGGCTTAGCCGGTAATGAGCAGTACTTC. Encoded protein: CASSYSGLAGNEQYF. The rearrangement links TRBV6-5 to TRBJ2-7; no firm D call. The germline CDR1 and CDR2 sequences are MNHEY and SVGAGI. The CDR3 consists of 15 residues. The V and J ends lost 0 bases and 7 bases respectively, with 16 bases between them.

In this sample, this clonotype turned up a few times. This chain links TRBV9 with TRBJ1-2, with D uncertain. CDR1 is SGDLS and CDR2 is YYNGEE in the germline V gene. V lost 1 base to trimming and J lost 4 bases, with 14 bases between them. This CDR3 spans 15 amino acids. CDR3 protein: CASSVKASDLYGYTF. The CDR3 region has the DNA TGTGCCAGCAGCGTAAAGGCGTCGGATCTCTATGGCTACACCTTC.

V is TRBV20-1 and J is TRBJ1-6; TRBD1 matches at 7 bases. With 1 base clipped from V and 12 bases from J, the junction kept 9 bases outside the gene matches. This CDR3 has 14 residues. Germline CDR1 is DFQATT and CDR2 is SNEGSKA (reference sequence). The CDR3 nucleotides are TGCAGTGCTAGAGGAGGGACAGTGGGCAGACCCCTCCACTTT. It encodes CSARGGTVGRPLHF.

This clonotype was seen many times. The V and J genes are TRBV7-9 and TRBJ2-1, with no clear D. Trimming shortened V by 5 bases and J by 9 bases, and 8 bases separated the two germline ends. The germline CDR1 and CDR2 sequences are SEHNR and FQNEAQ (reference sequence). The CDR3 extends over 11 amino acids. CDR3 in amino acids: CASSHSGEQFF. The CDR3 coding sequence is TGTGCCAGCAGCCACTCCGGTGAGCAGTTCTTC.